This T cell receptor beta chain was sequenced in a study of identical twins. Each donor (without exception) was a healthy Caucasian. Template switching supplied a universal primer site; unique molecular identifiers were carried on the cDNA. MiXCR, run by TCRdb on the 5' RACE reads, gives a single entry per CDR3 protein. The data contain about 260,000 distinct CDR3 sequences, around 7% of them singletons. The germline V gene encodes CDR1 KGHSH and CDR2 LQKENI. The CDR3 sequence is 13 residues long. Trimming cost V 6 bases and J 2 bases, with 10 bases left between them. Separately, the same data were catalogued under a study of yellow fever vaccine responses in identical twins.

Sequences were obtained from memory (CD45RO+) T cells sorted from blood. The chain has TRBV18 and TRBJ1-1; TRBD1 is a possible D gene (6 bases). This clonotype originated in a woman under 30 in good health. The CDR3 DNA sequence: TGTGCCAGCTCTGGGACAACTAACACTGAAGCTTTCTTT. Translating gives CASSGTTNTEAFF.